This record looks at one T cell receptor (beta chain) sequence and its context. Its cognate antigen is unknown. The source of the sample is a study of OX40 agonist ivuxolimab in advanced cancers. Study-level findings and limits: Expanded clones were, on average, more numerous among CD8+ T cells than CD4+. At 0.1 to 3.0 mg/kg and by week 6, clonal expansion occurred in CD4+ and CD8+ blood T cells.

Deletions cut 7 bases from V and 6 bases from J, with 12 bases between. The V gene's germline CDR1 is SNHLY and CDR2 FYNNEI. CDR3 length equals 12 residues. Some clones are missing from TCRdb's copy, which holds only in-frame ones; the method was immunoSEQ multiplex PCR. The data contain approximately 70,000 clones, more than 85% of them singletons. The source material was CD4+ or CD8+ T cells sorted from blood, sampled in a trial of the OX40 agonist ivuxolimab. The TCR sequence derives from an adult with an advanced solid tumor such as melanoma, head and neck, liver or kidney cancer. This rearrangement joins TRBV2 to TRBJ2-5; D remains ambiguous. The CDR3: CASITPFQTQYF. CDR3 sequence (DNA): TGTGCCAGCATCACCCCCTTCCAGACCCAGTACTTC.